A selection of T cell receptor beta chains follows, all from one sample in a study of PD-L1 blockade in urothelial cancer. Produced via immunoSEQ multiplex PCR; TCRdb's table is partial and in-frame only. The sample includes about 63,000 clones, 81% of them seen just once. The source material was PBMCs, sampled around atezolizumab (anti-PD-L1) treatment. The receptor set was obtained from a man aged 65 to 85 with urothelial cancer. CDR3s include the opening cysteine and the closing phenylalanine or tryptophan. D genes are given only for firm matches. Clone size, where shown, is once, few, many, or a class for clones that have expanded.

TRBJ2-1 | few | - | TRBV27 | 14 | TGTGCCAGCAGTTTGCAGGAAGGGGGCAATGAGCAGTTCTTC | CASSLQEGGNEQFF
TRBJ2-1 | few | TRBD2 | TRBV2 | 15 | TGTGCCAGCAGTAAGGGACTAGCGGGATTGAATGAGCAGTTCTTC | CASSKGLAGLNEQFF
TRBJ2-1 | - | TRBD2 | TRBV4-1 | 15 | TGCGCCAGCAGCAAAATTAGCACTAGCGGGATAGGGGAGTTCTTC | CASSKISTSGIGEFF
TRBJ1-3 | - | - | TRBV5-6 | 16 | TGTGCCAGCAGCAACCTGGACTTCAGCTCTGGAAACACCATATATTTT | CASSNLDFSSGNTIYF
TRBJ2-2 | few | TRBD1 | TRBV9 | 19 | TGTGCCAGCAGCGTAGCCAGACCCGAAGAGGCAGGGGGCAACGGGGAGCTGTTTTTT | CASSVARPEEAGGNGELFF
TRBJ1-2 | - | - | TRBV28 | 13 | TGTGCCAGCAGTTTCGGGTTAATCTATGGCTACACCTTC | CASSFGLIYGYTF
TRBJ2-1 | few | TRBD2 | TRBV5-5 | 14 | TGTGCCAGCAGCGTGGGGGGGGTTTACAATGAGCAGTTCTTC | CASSVGGVYNEQFF
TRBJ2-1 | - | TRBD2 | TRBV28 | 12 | TGTGCCAGCAGGGTAGCGGGATGGGAGCAGTTCTTC | CASRVAGWEQFF
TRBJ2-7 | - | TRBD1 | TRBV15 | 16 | TGTGCCACCAGCAGAGGGGACAGGCGTGCCGCTTACGAGCAGTACTTC | CATSRGDRRAAYEQYF
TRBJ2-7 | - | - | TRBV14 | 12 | TGTGCCAGCAGCCCGGGACTTTACGAGCAGTACTTC | CASSPGLYEQYF
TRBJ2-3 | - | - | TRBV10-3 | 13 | TGTGCCATCAGGCCGCGGAGCACAGATACGCAGTATTTT | CAIRPRSTDTQYF
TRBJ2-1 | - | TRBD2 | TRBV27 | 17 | TGTGCCAGCAGTTTCCGCCGACTAGCGGGAGAGTACAATGAGCAGTTCTTC | CASSFRRLAGEYNEQFF
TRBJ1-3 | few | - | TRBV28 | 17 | TGTGCCAGCAGTTTCCCCTTCGACTCGAGCTCTGGAAACACCATATATTTT | CASSFPFDSSSGNTIYF
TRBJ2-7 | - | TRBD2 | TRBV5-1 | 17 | TGCGCCAGCAGCACCGGACTAGCGGGAGGCTTCTCCTACGAGCAGTACTTC | CASSTGLAGGFSYEQYF
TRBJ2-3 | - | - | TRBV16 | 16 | TGTGCCAGCAGCTTTCACCAGGGTCGTCGCACAGATACGCAGTATTTT | CASSFHQGRRTDTQYF
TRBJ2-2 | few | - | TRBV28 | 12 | TGTGCCAGCAGTTTATTATCCGGGGAGCTGTTTTTT | CASSLLSGELFF
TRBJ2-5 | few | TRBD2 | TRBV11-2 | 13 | TGTGCCAGCCATAGCGGGAGAGTAGAGACCCAGTACTTC | CASHSGRVETQYF
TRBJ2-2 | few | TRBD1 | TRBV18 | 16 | TGTGCCAGCTCAAGGACAGGGGGCTTAAACACCGGGGAGCTGTTTTTT | CASSRTGGLNTGELFF
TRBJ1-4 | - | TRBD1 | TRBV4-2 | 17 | TGTGCCAGCAGCCTTTCGACAGGGGAAGAGGCTAATGAAAAACTGTTTTTT | CASSLSTGEEANEKLFF
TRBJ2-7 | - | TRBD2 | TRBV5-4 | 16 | TGTGCCACCCTCCCCGGAGGGACTAGCGGAACCTACGAGCAGTACTTC | CATLPGGTSGTYEQYF
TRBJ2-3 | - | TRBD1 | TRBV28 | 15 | TGTGCCAGCAGTACCGGGGGACAGGGAACAGATACGCAGTATTTT | CASSTGGQGTDTQYF
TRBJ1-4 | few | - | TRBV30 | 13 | TGTGCCTGGACGTCGGGGAGCAATGAAAAACTGTTTTTT | CAWTSGSNEKLFF
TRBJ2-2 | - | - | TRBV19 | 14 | TGTGCCAGTAGTTTATCGGGGACTACCGGGGAGCTGTTTTTT | CASSLSGTTGELFF
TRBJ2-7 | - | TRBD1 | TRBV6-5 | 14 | TGTGCCAGCAGTCGACAGGGGGCGTCCTACGAGCAGTACTTC | CASSRQGASYEQYF